Presented here are 31 T cell receptor beta chains from one specimen sequenced in a study of identical twins. TCRdb reprocessed the 5' RACE reads with MiXCR, giving one entry per CDR3 protein. The sample records 200,000 to 300,000 distinct CDR3 sequences, about 7.5% being singletons. These same records also appear under a second study, on yellow fever vaccine responses in identical twins.

The sample taken for sequencing was CD8+ T cells sorted from blood. The receptor source for this set is a woman younger than 35 in good health.

This clonotype was detected a few times. The V call is TRBV13, the J call TRBJ2-2; 10 bases align to TRBD2. Germline lookup yields CDR1 PRHDT and CDR2 FYEKMQ (reference sequence). The CDR3 has 18 residues. Trimming removed 1 base from V and 5 bases from J; junction bases left unmatched: 10. This CDR3 is CASSLVRLAGVRTGELFF. For the CDR3, the DNA is TGTGCCAGCAGCTTAGTTCGGCTAGCGGGAGTAAGGACCGGGGAGCTGTTTTTT.

The chain employs TRBV10-3 and TRBJ1-2; D is perhaps TRBD1 (5 bases). The length of the CDR3 is 18 residues. V was clipped by 4 bases and J by 3 bases, with 24 bases between them. The V gene's germline CDR1 is ENHRY and CDR2 SYGVKD. CDR3 protein: CAISGTGTDSFRDYGYTF. The CDR3 DNA is TGTGCCATCAGTGGAACCGGGACTGACTCTTTTCGGGACTATGGCTACACCTTC.

This clonotype came up many times. The chain uses TRBV6-1 and TRBJ1-2; TRBD1 might be the D (5 bases). Between the trimmed V and J ends, which lost 2 bases and 7 bases, there was a span of 11 bases. This CDR3 is built from 13 residues. Germline V gene sequence: CDR1 MNHNS, CDR2 SASEGT. The CDR3 DNA follows: TGTGCCAGCAGTGAAAACCAGGGCAGTGGCTACACCTTC. This encodes CASSENQGSGYTF.

The chain carries TRBV15 and TRBJ2-1; the match to TRBD1 covers 8 bases. With V trimmed by 6 bases and J by 5 bases, 9 bases remained unmatched. The CDR3 sequence is 15 residues long. Germline V gene sequence: CDR1 LNHNV, CDR2 YYDKDF (reference sequence). CDR3 protein: CATRASLDRDNEQFF. For the CDR3, the DNA is TGTGCCACCAGAGCGTCATTGGACAGGGACAATGAGCAGTTCTTC.

The table lists this clonotype with many counts. The chain uses TRBV20-1 and TRBJ1-1; the match to TRBD1 covers 9 bases. With V trimmed by 1 base and J by 7 bases, 7 bases remained unmatched. The CDR3 is 14 amino acids. Germline V gives CDR1 DFQATT, CDR2 SNEGSKA (reference sequence). CDR3: CSARVRTGVDEAFF. The CDR3 DNA follows: TGCAGTGCTAGAGTGAGGACAGGGGTAGATGAAGCTTTCTTT.

This clonotype was counted at least ten times. The rearrangement joins TRBV10-3 to TRBJ1-1; maybe TRBD1 (6 bases). The CDR3 is 15 amino acids. Trimming cost V 1 base and J 3 bases, with 12 bases left between them. CDR1 is ENHRY, CDR2 SYGVKD, per germline. This chain's CDR3 is CAISEYSRGDTEAFF. The CDR3 nucleotides are TGTGCCATCAGTGAGTACAGCAGGGGTGACACTGAAGCTTTCTTT.

This chain uses TRBV7-6 with TRBJ1-5; perhaps TRBD1 as D (6 bases). The CDR3 totals 13 residues. The germline gives CDR1 SGHVS, CDR2 FNYEAQ. V lost 4 bases and J lost 3, with 7 bases in between. CDR3 region: CASSWDNNQPQHF. In DNA form, the CDR3 reads TGTGCCAGCAGCTGGGACAACAATCAGCCCCAGCATTTT.

Comment on this clonotype: Just one base apart from a much larger clone, this may be a read error. The chain couples TRBV10-1 to TRBJ2-3; 10 bases match TRBD1. Germline CDR1 WNHNN, CDR2 SYGVQD (reference sequence). The CDR3 contains 13 residues. CDR3 sequence reads: CASTTGGLDTRYF. CDR3 nucleotide sequence: TGCGCCAGCACGACAGGGGGCTTAGATACGCGGTATTTT.

This clonotype was observed a few times. V gene TRBV6-5 combines with J gene TRBJ2-7; D might be TRBD2 (7 bases). The CDR3 runs 13 residues. Trimming cost V 2 bases and J 6 bases, with 11 bases left between them. The germline V gene encodes CDR1 MNHEY and CDR2 SVGAGI. The chain's CDR3 is CASSYRGGGEQYV. The CDR3 DNA reads as TGTGCCAGCAGTTACAGGGGGGGCGGCGAGCAGTACGTC.

This clonotype was counted many times. The J gene is TRBJ1-1, the V gene TRBV11-3, with no clear D. Germline CDR1 is SGHNT and CDR2 is YENEEA. The V and J ends lost 7 bases and 5 bases respectively, with 20 bases between them. CDR3 length equals 15 residues. The CDR3 DNA reads as TGTGCCAGCACTGGTAACTGGACTCCAAGGACTGAAGCTTTCTTT. Translating it yields CASTGNWTPRTEAFF.

This clonotype was seen only a few times. The rearrangement uses TRBV2 and TRBJ2-3; D possibly corresponds to TRBD1 (5 bases). Germline V gene sequence: CDR1 SNHLY, CDR2 FYNNEI. The CDR3 runs 18 residues. V was trimmed by 0 bases and J by 4 bases, leaving 20 bases between them. CDR3 in amino acids: CASSEALDIKDRPDTQYF. The CDR3 coding sequence is TGTGCCAGCAGTGAAGCTTTGGACATTAAGGATCGCCCAGATACGCAGTATTTT.

There are a few counts of this clonotype. The junction shows a germline mismatch at one end, possibly a read error. The chain carries TRBV12-3 or TRBV12-4 and TRBJ2-2, with D uncertain. The CDR3 length is 13 residues. For the CDR3, the DNA is TGTGCCAGCAATTTAGCCGGCACCGGGGAGCTGTTTTTT. This gives the protein CASNLAGTGELFF.

This clonotype was seen ten or more times. CDR3 nucleotide sequence: TGTGCCAGCAGCTTAGACCAGGGGCTGGGGGAGCTGTTTTTT. Translating it yields CASSLDQGLGELFF. V gene TRBV11-2 combines with J gene TRBJ2-2, with D perhaps TRBD1 (6 bases). The V and J ends lost 0 bases and 8 bases respectively, with 10 bases between them. The CDR3 runs 14 residues. In germline, CDR1 is SGHAT, CDR2 FQNNGV.

This clonotype has a handful of counts. J is TRBJ2-6 and V is TRBV6-1; D may be TRBD2 (5 bases). CDR1 MNHNS and CDR2 SASEGT come from the germline V gene. Trimming pared 7 bases from V and 0 bases from J, leaving 13 bases between. This CDR3 contains 16 residues. CDR3 sequence: CASTAEGFSGANVLTF. The CDR3 nucleotides are TGTGCCAGCACCGCCGAGGGTTTCTCTGGGGCCAACGTCCTGACTTTC.

This chain uses TRBV13 with TRBJ1-1; maybe TRBD1 (5 bases). Germline V CDR1 and CDR2: PRHDT, FYEKMQ (reference sequence). The CDR3 is 14 residues long. V lost 3 bases, J lost 1 base, and 9 bases lay in between. The CDR3 sequence is CASSFHGGNTEAFF. CDR3 bases: TGTGCCAGCAGCTTTCACGGGGGGAACACTGAAGCTTTCTTT. The whole variable domain, filled in from reference TRBV13 and TRBJ1-1, reads AAGVIQSPRHLIKEKRETATLKCYPIPRHDTVYWYQQGPGQDPQFLISFYEKMQSDKGSIPDRFSAQQFSDYHSELNMSSLELGDSALYFCASSFHGGNTEAFFGQGTRLTVV.

The chain links TRBV6-1 to TRBJ2-1; 14 bases agree with TRBD2. V gave up 4 bases and J gave up 8 bases; unmatched junction bases: 7. CDR1 is MNHNS, CDR2 SASEGT, per germline. The CDR3 has 16 amino acids. The CDR3 DNA is TGTGCCAGCAGTGGCCGACTAGCGGGAGGGCTCTATGAGCAGTTCTTC. Encoded protein: CASSGRLAGGLYEQFF.

The V gene is TRBV19, the J gene TRBJ2-5; TRBD1 matches 9 bases. CDR3 length: 15 residues. Unmatched junction bases numbered 7, after V lost 5 bases and J lost 3 bases. Germline CDR1 and CDR2: LNHDA and SQIVND (reference sequence). DNA for the CDR3: TGTGCCAGTAGTGTCCCGGGACAGGGAGAAGAGACCCAGTACTTC. It yields the protein CASSVPGQGEETQYF.

A few counts support this clonotype. The rearrangement joins TRBV9 to TRBJ2-7; 10 bases map to TRBD1. Germline lookup yields CDR1 SGDLS and CDR2 YYNGEE. V lost 6 bases to trimming and J lost 5 bases; unmatched junction nucleotides: 5. This CDR3 spans 13 amino acids. The CDR3 DNA sequence: TGTGCCAGCAACAGACAGGGGGCGAACGAGCAGTACTTC. This sequence encodes CASNRQGANEQYF.

This clonotype was counted only a few times. The chain has TRBV27 and TRBJ1-1, with 7 bases aligning to TRBD1. The CDR3 sequence is 16 residues long. In germline, CDR1 is MNHEY, CDR2 SMNVEV (reference sequence). The V and J ends lost 0 bases and 1 base, in that order; junction bases with no gene match: 5. CDR3 amino acids: CASSLSTGAWNTEAFF. The CDR3 DNA reads as TGTGCCAGCAGTTTATCCACAGGGGCGTGGAACACTGAAGCTTTCTTT.

This clonotype was seen more than once but under ten times. The chain uses TRBV3-1 and TRBJ2-2, with D tentatively TRBD2 (6 bases). Germline V gene lookup returns CDR1 LGHDT and CDR2 YNNKEL (reference sequence). The CDR3 covers 15 residues. Trimming took 1 base from V and 6 from J, leaving 12 bases between them. The CDR3 sequence is CASSQGRALAGELFF. Written as DNA, the CDR3 is TGTGCCAGCAGCCAAGGGAGGGCCCTCGCCGGGGAGCTGTTTTTT.

This clonotype was seen a handful of times. This chain links TRBV27 with TRBJ1-2; D unresolved. From germline, CDR1 is MNHEY and CDR2 SMNVEV (reference sequence). The CDR3 extends over 14 amino acids. V lost 6 bases and J lost 4, with 15 bases in between. In nucleotides, the CDR3 is TGTGCCAGCAGCCCAGCCCGGTCCGGCTATGGCTACACCTTC. Translating it yields CASSPARSGYGYTF.

CDR3 amino acids: CSARYVNEQFF. CDR3 nucleotide sequence: TGCAGTGCTAGATACGTCAATGAGCAGTTCTTC. This chain joins TRBV20-1 and TRBJ2-1; D gene uncertain. The CDR3 length is 11 residues. Trimming removed 2 bases at V and 6 bases at J, with 5 bases between. The germline V gene has CDR1 DFQATT and CDR2 SNEGSKA (reference sequence).

The V call is TRBV6-2 or TRBV6-3, the J call TRBJ2-7; perhaps TRBD2 as D (6 bases). Per the germline V gene, CDR1 is MNHEY and CDR2 is SVGEGT. This CDR3 is 15 amino acids long. V was clipped by 4 bases and J by 4 bases, with 17 bases between them. CDR3 sequence: CASSSSAEALYEQYF. CDR3 coding DNA: TGTGCCAGCAGTTCTAGCGCCGAGGCCCTTTACGAGCAGTACTTC.

A note on this clonotype: A junction end diverges from the germline sequence, so it may reflect a read error. The chain links TRBV11-2 to TRBJ2-3, with unresolved D. Germline-derived CDR1 and CDR2 are SGHAT and FQNNGV. There are 17 residues in the CDR3. CDR3 DNA sequence: TGTGCCAGCAGCTTAGTTCGGAAGGGAAGTAGCACAAATACGCAGTATTTT. Amino acid sequence: CASSLVRKGSSTNTQYF.

V gene TRBV11-2 combines with J gene TRBJ2-5; TRBD2 agrees at 7 bases. The CDR3 has 16 residues. In germline, CDR1 is SGHAT, CDR2 FQNNGV. With V trimmed by 5 bases and J by 4 bases, 13 bases remained unmatched. The CDR3 here is CASSPGYRDYRETQYF. For the CDR3, the DNA is TGTGCCAGCAGCCCCGGGTACCGGGACTACCGAGAGACCCAGTACTTC.

By share, this clonotype counts as medium-sized. The V gene is TRBV4-1, the J gene TRBJ1-4, with TRBD1 as a possible D gene (5 bases). The V gene's germline CDR1 is MGHRA and CDR2 YSYEKL. V was pared by 1 base and J by 8 bases, with 14 bases between. There are 15 residues in the CDR3. The CDR3 reads CASSQGGQSREKLFF. CDR3 bases: TGCGCCAGCAGCCAAGGTGGACAATCCAGGGAAAAACTGTTTTTT.

In the case of this clonotype: A junction end diverges from the germline sequence, so it may reflect a read error. The rearrangement joins TRBV5-8 to TRBJ2-1; the match to TRBD1 covers 11 bases. The CDR3 is 15 residues long. CDR1 is SGHTS and CDR2 is YDEGEE in the germline V gene. The CDR3 region is CAGSGPDRGHNEQFF. In nucleotides, the CDR3 is TGTGCCGGCAGCGGGCCGGACAGGGGGCACAATGAGCAGTTCTTC.

In this sample, this clonotype turned up a few times. The chain couples TRBV29-1 to TRBJ2-1, with 15 bases fitting TRBD2. J was trimmed by 0 bases and V by 7 bases; bases with no gene match: 7. The CDR3 consists of 17 residues. CDR1 and CDR2 from the germline V gene are SQVTM and ANQGSEA. The CDR3 spells CSAWGLAGGFSYNEQFF. For the CDR3, the DNA is TGCAGCGCCTGGGGACTAGCGGGGGGATTCTCCTACAATGAGCAGTTCTTC.

This clonotype has a count of ten or more. The chain has TRBV27 and TRBJ2-7; no clear D gene. Germline CDR1 MNHEY, CDR2 SMNVEV (reference sequence). V was cut by 6 bases and J by 2 bases, with 11 bases left in between. The CDR3 has 13 residues. The CDR3 reads CASSLHLAYEQYF. CDR3 nucleotides: TGTGCCAGCAGCCTTCACTTGGCCTACGAGCAGTACTTC.

V usage is TRBV7-8 and J usage is TRBJ1-2; D is possibly TRBD1 (6 bases). Trimming removed 4 bases at V and 0 bases at J, with 15 bases between. Germline-derived CDR1 and CDR2 are SGHVS and FQNEAQ. CDR3 length: 16 amino acids. CDR3 coding DNA: TGTGCCAGCAGCTGGGTCCCAGGGGATTCTAACTATGGCTACACCTTC. Its translation: CASSWVPGDSNYGYTF.

The V gene is TRBV2, the J gene TRBJ2-5; D ambiguous. CDR1 is SNHLY, CDR2 FYNNEI, per germline. The CDR3 sequence is 14 residues long. V was trimmed by 1 base and J by 5 bases, leaving 11 bases between them. Written as DNA, the CDR3 is TGTGCCAGCAGTGAAGTCTCACGAGTGGAGACCCAGTACTTC. Protein: CASSEVSRVETQYF.